This T cell receptor beta chain was found in a study of beta chain features in type 1 diabetes. It was one heparinised blood draw, averaging around 120 mL, that each donor gave. Cell sorting via CD45RO/CCR7/CD25/CD127/CD95/CD27 was performed to obtain CD4+ naive, central memory, regulatory and stem cell-like memory cells. The authors reverse transcribed all of the isolated RNA, so sequencing captured expressed TCRB transcripts. The repertoire was sequenced with immunoSEQ multiplex PCR; TCRdb's copy has only in-frame clones and lacks some. The sample carries around 500,000 clones, about 32% recorded once. Germline V gene lookup returns CDR1 SGHVS and CDR2 FNYEAQ. The CDR3 is 15 residues long. Trimming removed 8 bases from V and 10 bases from J; junction bases left unmatched: 16.

The sample was naive CD4+ T cells from blood. The receptor comes from a man between 18 and 35 years old in good health. The gene calls are TRBV7-6 and TRBJ1-2; 10 bases fit TRBD1. Here the CDR3 DNA reads TGTGCCAGCGGACCCAGGACAGGGGGAAAAAGGGACTACACCTTC. As protein: CASGPRTGGKRDYTF. The whole variable domain, remainder taken from reference TRBV7-6 and TRBJ1-2, is GAGVSQSPRYKVTKRGQDVALRCDPISGHVSLYWYRQALGQGPEFLTYFNYEAQQDKSGLPNDRFSAERPEGSISTLTIQRTEQRDSAMYRCASGPRTGGKRDYTFGSGTRLTVV.